This section outlines one T cell receptor (beta chain) sequence together with its context. Produced via immunoSEQ multiplex PCR; TCRdb's table is partial and in-frame only. Seen here are 350,000 or so clones, more than 85% observed once, and the top ten hold 0.9% to 1.2%. Recovered Cohort 3 donors showed two negative PCRs, clearance, or symptom resolution. This record comes from a study of blood T cell repertoires in COVID-19. The V gene's germline CDR1 is MDHEN and CDR2 SYDVKM. V lost 8 bases, J lost 6 bases, and 20 bases lay in between. The CDR3 has 15 residues. V usage is TRBV28 and J usage is TRBJ1-5, with a weak D call TRBD1 (6 bases). Sequencing input: PBMCs or T cells enriched from blood (not recorded which). This receptor was obtained from a woman in her twenties or thirties who had recovered from COVID-19. CDR3 region: CASRLLLQGSQPQHF. The CDR3 DNA sequence: TGTGCCAGCCGACTACTACTACAGGGAAGTCAGCCCCAGCATTTT. The complete variable domain, with remaining parts taken from reference TRBV28 and TRBJ1-5, reads DVKVTQSSRYLVKRTGEKVFLECVQDMDHENMFWYRQDPGLGLRLIYFSYDVKMKEKGDIPEGYSVSREKKERFSLILESASTNQTSMYLCASRLLLQGSQPQHFGDGTRLSIL.